This record covers a single TCR beta chain. It lacks a known antigen. No clone much larger than this one lies a single base away; base qualities are absent. The sample is drawn from a study of T cell repertoires in cytomegalovirus infection (dated by TCRdb to between 2018 and 2021). Context from the whole study: Alongside well-studied HLA-B-restricted epitopes, the peptide stimulations were aimed at recently identified HLA-C-restricted CMV epitopes, whose presentation resists viral immunomodulation. Donor HLA type was relevant to the analysis, because carriage of CMV infection together with the matching HLA type was indicated by public TCR beta signatures. Beyond this particular receptor, the publication reports: Cumulative frequency of public TCR beta family members discriminated carriers of CMV infection plus the relevant HLA type in this cohort and an independent approximately 360-donor cohort. In the ex vivo response, HLA-C-restricted CMV-specific TCR beta clonotypes were dominant, and in two of eight donors the single most frequent clonotype came from this HLA-C-restricted group.

Read against the paper, the sample's treatment or condition label means: in vitro stimulation with specific CMV peptide epitopes to enrich CMV-specific T cells. The CDR3 measures 18 amino acids from cysteine to phenylalanine. CDR3 DNA is the only sequence kept; it has 54 bases, read in frame from the first base. CDR1 and CDR2 were assigned from the germline V gene (reference sequence) as LNHDA and SQIVND. For this chain, trimming is 0 bases at the V end and 5 bases at the J end, and the number of junction bases without a gene match is 11. Sequencing was performed on an Illumina HiSeq 1500. TCRdb handled the public reads itself, with Q25 trimming in fastp and clone calling in MiXCR, and kept productive beta chains. Identical CDR3 protein sequences are pooled into one entry, listed with their most common genes and DNA. The sample yields some 940,000 distinct CDR3 sequences; less than 35% were counted once. Over 12% of the sample is held by the ten biggest clonotypes.

The rearrangement combines TRBV19 with TRBJ2-1; 9 of the junction bases match TRBD1. Specimen: cultured CD8+ T cells from PBMCs, collected from culture after CMV antigen stimulation. The clonotype was recovered from a human donor in good health (CMV status not recorded). Some clones in this sample may be carry-over from other donors' samples. The base sequence is TGTGCCAGTAGTATAGAGCTTTGGGGACAGGGTTTACACAATGAGCAGTTCTTC. It encodes CASSIELWGQGLHNEQFF. Beyond the CDR3, the reference TRBV19 and TRBJ2-1 genes provide the residues; the full variable domain reads: DGGITQSPKYLFRKEGQNVTLSCEQNLNHDAMYWYRQDPGQGLRLIYYSQIVNDFQKGDIAEGYSVSREKKESFPLTVTSAQKNPTAFYLCASSIELWGQGLHNEQFFGPGTRLTVL.